The text below deals with one TCR beta chain. Its antigen is not known. Given a much more abundant clone one base away, this may be a read error. The final CDR3 position lacks the conserved phenylalanine or tryptophan, pointing to a likely read error. This CDR3 has 16 residues. Germline CDR1 is SQVTM and CDR2 is ANQGSEA. V lost 3 bases, J lost 0 bases, and 15 bases lay in between. These data belong to a study of glioma-infiltrating T cells. Study-wide results and caveats: Very few CDR3 sequences were shared between tissue and blood. Gliomas, especially low-grade, showed above-expected tissue-blood divergence; non-neoplastic patients showed below.

Amplification of TCR alpha and beta CDR3 regions from RNA used iRepertoire nested multiplex PCR. Using its own MiXCR run on the multiplex PCR reads, TCRdb lists one record per CDR3 protein. The data show approximately 100,000 distinct CDR3 sequences, roughly 30% seen once. This clonotype originated in a human donor with low-grade glioma or glioblastoma, undergoing nonglioma brain surgery, or in good health (not recorded which). The sample comprised glioma tissue, nonneoplastic brain tissue, or PBMCs (not recorded which). V is TRBV29-1 and J is TRBJ1-5; the D is unclear. CDR3 coding DNA: TGCAGCGTTGATGGTTGCGGGATTAATAGCAATCAGCCCCAGCATTTA. This codes for CSVDGCGINSNQPQHL.